One TCR beta chain is described in this entry. The target antigen is unknown. The data are from a study of T-cell reconstitution after alpha-beta-depleted transplantation in children. Study results and limitations: Once a year had passed after transplant, T-cell counts and diversity came mostly from newly produced T cells. Surviving recipient cells, namely T cells and thymic progenitors, were the source of high day-60 TCRbeta diversity in some patients. Several hundred graft clones that had expanded were reportedly the source of alpha-beta T cells about two months after transplant.

Library preparation (for TCRbeta) was performed with unique molecular identifiers. TCRdb fed the PCR reads into MiXCR, producing one record per CDR3 protein. Of fewer than 700,000 distinct CDR3 sequences listed, around 23% are singletons. V shed 7 bases and J 2 bases; nucleotides not matched to a gene: 4. This CDR3 contains 13 residues. Germline V gene lookup returns CDR1 SEHNR and CDR2 FQNEAQ (reference sequence). The material sequenced was PBMCs, mostly from graft donor cells, taken 360 days after TCRalphabeta/CD19-depleted stem cell transplant. The receptor was isolated from a boy younger than two who had a stem cell transplant for acute myeloid leukemia, so the T cells may come from the graft donor. V usage is TRBV7-9 and J usage is TRBJ1-2; 7 bases are a match to TRBD1. The CDR3 loop is CASTIQGNYGYTF. The DNA for the CDR3 is TGTGCCAGCACTATACAGGGGAACTATGGCTACACCTTC.